Reported below is one T cell receptor (beta chain). Its target is not known. The sample belongs to a study of shared clonotypes between healthy human individuals. As processed by the authors: Junction-only sequences without quality scores were provided by ImmunoSEQ, so filtering was different. The assay was immunoSEQ multiplex PCR, and TCRdb's table has in-frame clones only and misses some. D and trimming come from the DNA, and the V and J calls and clone size come from that table. The sample carries about half a million clones, around 80% recorded once. V was shortened by 6 bases and J by 5 bases, with 16 bases between the two germline ends. CDR3 size: 13 residues. From germline, CDR1 is SQVTM and CDR2 ANQGSEA. Findings and caveats of the study: Having only a few donors restricted how much genetic and exposure-history diversity was captured.

The chain couples TRBV29-1 to TRBJ2-5; D remains unclear. Sequenced sample: PBMCs. The sequence was collected from a woman between 40 and 50 years old in good health. Some clones in this sample may be carry-over from other donors' samples. The CDR3 nucleotides read TGCAGCGTCGCCCCTTTGGGTTTGGAGACCCAGTACTTC. This sequence encodes CSVAPLGLETQYF.